The TCR beta chain described here comes from a study of regulatory T cells in long-lasting Graves disease. The CDR3 spans 14 residues. The V gene end was trimmed by 3 bases and the J gene end by 5 bases; junction bases not matched to a gene: 2. Germline CDR1 KGHSH, CDR2 LQKENI. Whole-study findings and limits: A greater number of public clonotypes (approximately 2,700) was shared by persistent patients than by new patients (approximately 880). Few sampled subjects may have lowered accuracy.

CDR3 regions were amplified by Arm-PCR using iRepertoire HTBI primers to build TCR beta libraries. TCRdb passed the multiplex PCR reads through MiXCR, listing each CDR3 protein once. The sample has a few hundred thousand distinct CDR3 sequences, approximately 20% seen once; the top ten hold around 50%. Described time point: persistent/refractory GD, antithyroid drugs over 5 years with positive TRAb. Researchers made the TCR library from RNA that was extracted from PBMCs. The table lists this clonotype with a few counts. Its target is not known. The gene calls are TRBV18 and TRBJ2-1; 9 bases match TRBD1. The sequence derives from a female donor with Graves disease. The sequencing used peripheral blood mononuclear cells (PBMCs), collected when the disease was refractory, from a patient treated with antithyroid drugs. Here the CDR3 reads CASSPRTGDNEQFF. The DNA of the CDR3 is TGTGCCAGCTCACCCCGGACAGGGGACAATGAGCAGTTCTTC. The variable domain in full, completed from reference TRBV18 and TRBJ2-1, reads NAGVMQNPRHLVRRRGQEARLRCSPMKGHSHVYWYRQLPEEGLKFMVYLQKENIIDESGMPKERFSAEFPKEGPSILRIQQVVRGDSAAYFCASSPRTGDNEQFFGPGTRLTVL.